Below, one TCR beta chain is given with its context. What it binds is not known. The data originate from a study of vaccination effects on CD4 cells after COVID-19. Study information: Samples were taken post-vaccine, and their median timing was 72 days after the second dose.

The study's findings and limits: Convalescent patients were few in the study, and early post-infection timepoints were absent.

Generated by immunoSEQ multiplex PCR, the TCRdb table keeps only in-frame clones and is missing some. The sample holds about 12,000 clones; roughly 70% are singletons and the top ten take 8% to 10%. Before any sequencing was done, the ViraFEST assay used viral peptide pools to expand antigen-specific CD4+ T cells. Scientists isolated CD4+ T cells after an approximately 10-day culture period ended. Participants completed two doses of the BNT162b2 or mRNA-1273 vaccine. Wells containing a few million PBMC each were cultured with around 9.1 IU/ml IL-2 and 8 to 10 ug/ml peptides. The material sequenced was CD4+ T cells from PBMCs cultured with SARS-CoV-2 spike peptides, taken after COVID-19 vaccination. This TCR was recovered from a human donor who received a COVID-19 vaccine.

Here the CDR3 reads CASSSGQDSYEQYF. The CDR3 coding sequence is TGCGCCAGCAGCTCGGGACAGGATTCCTACGAGCAGTACTTC. J is TRBJ2-7 and V is TRBV5-1; 8 bases fit TRBD1. J was trimmed by 1 base and V by 3 bases; bases with no gene match: 3. There are 14 residues in the CDR3. Germline CDR1 is SGHRS and CDR2 is YFSETQ.